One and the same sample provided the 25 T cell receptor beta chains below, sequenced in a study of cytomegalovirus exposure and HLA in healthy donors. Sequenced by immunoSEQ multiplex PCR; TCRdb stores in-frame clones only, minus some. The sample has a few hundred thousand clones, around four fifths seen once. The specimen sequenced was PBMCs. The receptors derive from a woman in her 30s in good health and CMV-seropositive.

For the CDR3, the DNA is TGTGCCAGCAGTTTTAGCGGGAGGGCCTTCACAGATACGCAGTATTTT. It is translated as CASSFSGRAFTDTQYF. The J gene is TRBJ2-3, the V gene TRBV28; 11 nucleotides line up with TRBD2. V lost 3 bases and J lost 2; bases outside the gene matches: 4. CDR1 and CDR2 from the germline V gene are MDHEN and SYDVKM. The CDR3 spans 16 residues.

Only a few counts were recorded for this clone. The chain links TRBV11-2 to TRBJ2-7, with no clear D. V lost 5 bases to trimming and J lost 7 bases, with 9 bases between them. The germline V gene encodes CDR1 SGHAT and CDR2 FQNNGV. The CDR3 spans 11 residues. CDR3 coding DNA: TGTGCCAGCAGCGTGACTCGGGAGCAGTACTTC. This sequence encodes CASSVTREQYF.

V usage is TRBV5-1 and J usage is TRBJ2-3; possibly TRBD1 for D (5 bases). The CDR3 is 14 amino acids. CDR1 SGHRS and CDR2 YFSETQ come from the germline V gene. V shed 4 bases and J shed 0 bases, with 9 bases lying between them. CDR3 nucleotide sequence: TGCGCCAGCAGCCGTGACAGTAGCACAGATACGCAGTATTTT. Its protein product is CASSRDSSTDTQYF. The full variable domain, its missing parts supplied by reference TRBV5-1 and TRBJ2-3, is KAGVTQTPRYLIKTRGQQVTLSCSPISGHRSVSWYQQTPGQGLQFLFEYFSETQRNKGNFPGRFSGRQFSNSRSEMNVSTLELGDSALYLCASSRDSSTDTQYFGPGTRLTVL.

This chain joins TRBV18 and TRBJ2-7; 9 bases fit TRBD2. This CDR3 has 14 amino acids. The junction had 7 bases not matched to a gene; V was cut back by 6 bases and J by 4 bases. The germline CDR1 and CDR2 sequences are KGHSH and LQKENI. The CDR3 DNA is TGTGCCAGCTCCGCGGGAGGGCAGCTGTACGAGCAGTACTTC. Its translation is CASSAGGQLYEQYF.

Here the CDR3 DNA reads TGTGCCAGCAGCTTATTTGCGGGAGATGAGCAGTTCTTC. It yields the protein CASSLFAGDEQFF. The V call is TRBV7-9, the J call TRBJ2-1; 7 positions match TRBD2. The CDR3 extends over 13 amino acids. Germline V CDR1 and CDR2: SEHNR, FQNEAQ (reference sequence). V lost 2 bases and J lost 8; bases outside the gene matches: 3. Together with reference TRBV7-9 and TRBJ2-1, the CDR3 gives the full variable domain: DTGVSQNPRHKITKRGQNVTFRCDPISEHNRLYWYRQTLGQGPEFLTYFQNEAQLEKSRLLSDRFSAERPKGSFSTLEIQRTEQGDSAMYLCASSLFAGDEQFFGPGTRLTVL.

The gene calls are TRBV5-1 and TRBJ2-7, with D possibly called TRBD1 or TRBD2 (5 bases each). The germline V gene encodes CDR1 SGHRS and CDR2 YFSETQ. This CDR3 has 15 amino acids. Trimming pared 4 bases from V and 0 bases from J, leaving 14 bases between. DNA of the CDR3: TGCGCCAGCAGCCCTAGTCCAGGGAGCTCCTACGAGCAGTACTTC. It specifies CASSPSPGSSYEQYF. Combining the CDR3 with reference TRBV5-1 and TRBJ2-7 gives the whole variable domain KAGVTQTPRYLIKTRGQQVTLSCSPISGHRSVSWYQQTPGQGLQFLFEYFSETQRNKGNFPGRFSGRQFSNSRSEMNVSTLELGDSALYLCASSPSPGSSYEQYFGPGTRLTVT.

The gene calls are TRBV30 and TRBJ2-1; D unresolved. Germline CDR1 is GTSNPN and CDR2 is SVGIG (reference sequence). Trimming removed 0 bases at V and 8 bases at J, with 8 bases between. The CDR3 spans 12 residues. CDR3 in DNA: TGTGCCTGGAGTGTAATGAGCCATGAGCAGTTCTTC. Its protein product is CAWSVMSHEQFF.

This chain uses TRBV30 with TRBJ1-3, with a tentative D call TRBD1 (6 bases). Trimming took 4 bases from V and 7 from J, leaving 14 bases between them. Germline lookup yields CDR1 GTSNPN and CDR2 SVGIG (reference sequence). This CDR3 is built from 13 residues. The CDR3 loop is CAWTPAQGNTIYF. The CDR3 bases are TGTGCCTGGACTCCGGCCCAGGGGAACACCATATATTTT.

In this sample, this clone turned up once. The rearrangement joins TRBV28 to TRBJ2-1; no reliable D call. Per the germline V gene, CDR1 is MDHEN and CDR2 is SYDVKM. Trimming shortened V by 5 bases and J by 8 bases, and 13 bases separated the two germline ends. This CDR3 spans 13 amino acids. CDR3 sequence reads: CASSPRKEYEQFF. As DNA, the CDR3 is TGTGCCAGCAGTCCTCGTAAGGAATATGAGCAGTTCTTC.

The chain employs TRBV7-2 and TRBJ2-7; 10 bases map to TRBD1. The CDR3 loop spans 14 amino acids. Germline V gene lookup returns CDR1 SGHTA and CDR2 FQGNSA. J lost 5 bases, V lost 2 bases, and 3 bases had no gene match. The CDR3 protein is CASSLSGTGDEQYF. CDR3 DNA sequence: TGTGCCAGCAGCTTATCCGGGACAGGGGACGAGCAGTACTTC.

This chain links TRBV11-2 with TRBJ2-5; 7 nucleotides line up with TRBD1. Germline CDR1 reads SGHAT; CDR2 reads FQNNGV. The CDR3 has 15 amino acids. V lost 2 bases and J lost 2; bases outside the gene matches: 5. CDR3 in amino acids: CASSLSGTEQETQYF. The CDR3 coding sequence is TGTGCCAGCAGCTTATCAGGGACAGAACAAGAGACCCAGTACTTC.

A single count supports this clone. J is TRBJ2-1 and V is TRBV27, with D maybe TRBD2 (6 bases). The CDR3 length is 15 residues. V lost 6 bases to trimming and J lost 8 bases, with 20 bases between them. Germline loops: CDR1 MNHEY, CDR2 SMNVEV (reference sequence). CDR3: CASSGSAHKLYEQFF. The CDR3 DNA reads TGTGCCAGCAGCGGGAGTGCCCACAAGCTCTATGAGCAGTTCTTC.

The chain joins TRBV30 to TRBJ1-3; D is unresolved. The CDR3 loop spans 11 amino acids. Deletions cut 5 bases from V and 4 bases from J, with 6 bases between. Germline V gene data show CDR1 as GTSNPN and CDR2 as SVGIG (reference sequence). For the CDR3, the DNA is TGTGCCTGGGTGACGGGAAACACCATATATTTT. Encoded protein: CAWVTGNTIYF.

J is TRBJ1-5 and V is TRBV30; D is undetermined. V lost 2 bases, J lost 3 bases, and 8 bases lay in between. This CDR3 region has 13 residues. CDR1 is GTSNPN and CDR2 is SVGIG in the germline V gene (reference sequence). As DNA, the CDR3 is TGTGCCTGGAGTATAGGGCCCAATCAGCCCCAGCATTTT. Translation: CAWSIGPNQPQHF.

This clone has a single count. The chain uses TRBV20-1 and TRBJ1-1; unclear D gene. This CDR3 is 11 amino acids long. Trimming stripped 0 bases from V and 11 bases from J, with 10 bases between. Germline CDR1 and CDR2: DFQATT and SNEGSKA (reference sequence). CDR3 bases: TGCAGTGCTAGAGAGCAGCTGGAGGCTTTCTTT. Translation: CSAREQLEAFF.

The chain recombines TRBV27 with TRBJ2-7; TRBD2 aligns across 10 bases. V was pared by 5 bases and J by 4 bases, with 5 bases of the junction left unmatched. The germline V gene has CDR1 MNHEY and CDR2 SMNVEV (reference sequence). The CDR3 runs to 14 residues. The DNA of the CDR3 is TGTGCCAGCAGTAGGAATAGCGGGAGGTACGAGCAGTACTTC. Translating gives CASSRNSGRYEQYF.

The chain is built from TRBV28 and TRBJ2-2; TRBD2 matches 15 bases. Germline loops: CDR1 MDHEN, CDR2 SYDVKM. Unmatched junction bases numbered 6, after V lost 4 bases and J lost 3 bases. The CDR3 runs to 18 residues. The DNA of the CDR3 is TGTGCCAGCAGTTCCCGGACTAGCGGGAGGGTGTACACCGGGGAGCTGTTTTTT. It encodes CASSSRTSGRVYTGELFF.

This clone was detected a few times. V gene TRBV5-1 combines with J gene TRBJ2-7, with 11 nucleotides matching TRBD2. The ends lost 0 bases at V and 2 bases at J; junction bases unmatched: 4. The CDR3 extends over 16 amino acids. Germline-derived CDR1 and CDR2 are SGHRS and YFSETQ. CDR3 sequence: CASSLAGLAATYEQYF. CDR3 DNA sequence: TGCGCCAGCAGCTTGGCGGGACTAGCGGCCACCTACGAGCAGTACTTC.

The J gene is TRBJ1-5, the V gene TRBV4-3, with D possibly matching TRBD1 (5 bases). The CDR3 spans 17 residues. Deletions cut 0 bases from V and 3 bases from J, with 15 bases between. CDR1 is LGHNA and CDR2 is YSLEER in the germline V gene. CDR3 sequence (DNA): TGCGCCAGCAGCCAAGATGTGTTTAGGGGAGACAATCAGCCCCAGCATTTT. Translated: CASSQDVFRGDNQPQHF.

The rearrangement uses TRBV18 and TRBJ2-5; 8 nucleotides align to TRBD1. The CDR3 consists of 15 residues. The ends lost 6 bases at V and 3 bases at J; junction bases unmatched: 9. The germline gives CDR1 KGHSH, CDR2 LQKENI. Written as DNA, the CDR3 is TGTGCCAGCTCCTATCGGACAGGGCTGGAAGAGACCCAGTACTTC. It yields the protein CASSYRTGLEETQYF.

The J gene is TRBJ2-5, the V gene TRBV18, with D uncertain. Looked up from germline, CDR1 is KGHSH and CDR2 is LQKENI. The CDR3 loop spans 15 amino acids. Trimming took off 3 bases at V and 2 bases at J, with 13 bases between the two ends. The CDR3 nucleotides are TGTGCCAGCTCACCTAACCGAGGCCCACAAGAGACCCAGTACTTC. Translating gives CASSPNRGPQETQYF.

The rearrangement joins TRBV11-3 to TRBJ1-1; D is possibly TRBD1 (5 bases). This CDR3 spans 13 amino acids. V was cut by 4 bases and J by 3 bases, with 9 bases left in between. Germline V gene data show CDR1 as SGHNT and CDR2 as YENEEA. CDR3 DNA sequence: TGTGCCAGCAGCTCAGGGAGTGACACTGAAGCTTTCTTT. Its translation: CASSSGSDTEAFF.

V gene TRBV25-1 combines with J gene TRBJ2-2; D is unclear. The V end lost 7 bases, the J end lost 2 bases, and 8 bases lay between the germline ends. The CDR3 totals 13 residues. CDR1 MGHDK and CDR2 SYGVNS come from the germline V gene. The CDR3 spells CASTRSNTGELFF. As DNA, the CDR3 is TGTGCCAGCACGCGCAGCAACACCGGGGAGCTGTTTTTT.

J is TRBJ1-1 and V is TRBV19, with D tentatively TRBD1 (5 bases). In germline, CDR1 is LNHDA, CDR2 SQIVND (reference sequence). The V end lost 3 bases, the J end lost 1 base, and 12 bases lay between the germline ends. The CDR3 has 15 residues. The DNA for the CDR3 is TGTGCCAGTAGTATCATCCGGGGGTGGAACACTGAAGCTTTCTTT. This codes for CASSIIRGWNTEAFF.

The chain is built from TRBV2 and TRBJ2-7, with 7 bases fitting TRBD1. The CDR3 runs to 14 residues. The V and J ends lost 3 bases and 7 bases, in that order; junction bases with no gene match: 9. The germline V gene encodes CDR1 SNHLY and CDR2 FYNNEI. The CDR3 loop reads CASSDLLTGYEQYF. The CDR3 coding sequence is TGTGCCAGCAGTGACCTTCTGACAGGGTATGAGCAGTACTTC.